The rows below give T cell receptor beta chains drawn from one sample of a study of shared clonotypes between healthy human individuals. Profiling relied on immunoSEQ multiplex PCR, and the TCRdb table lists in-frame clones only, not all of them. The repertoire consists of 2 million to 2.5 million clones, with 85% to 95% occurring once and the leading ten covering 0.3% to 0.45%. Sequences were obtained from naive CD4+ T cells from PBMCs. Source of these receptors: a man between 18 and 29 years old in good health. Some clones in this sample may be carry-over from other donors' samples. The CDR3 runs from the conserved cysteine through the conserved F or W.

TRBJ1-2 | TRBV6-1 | CASSPRDREGYTF
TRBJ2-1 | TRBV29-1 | CSVFKRDRGNNEQFF
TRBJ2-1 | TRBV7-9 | CASSHRLAGGPHEQFF
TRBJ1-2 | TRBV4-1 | CASSPRETANSANYGYTF
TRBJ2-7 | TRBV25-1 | CASNPTGKDYEQYF
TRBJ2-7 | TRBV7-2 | CASSPGQGFSEQYF
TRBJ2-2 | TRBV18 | CASSAGLAGTNTGELFF
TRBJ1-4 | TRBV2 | CASSERRQVHEKLFF
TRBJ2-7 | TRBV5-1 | CASSSGGGTSSYEQYF
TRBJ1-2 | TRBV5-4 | CATTRDRADYGYTF
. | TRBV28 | CASSLTRDGYEQYF
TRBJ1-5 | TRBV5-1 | CASRGTGINQPQHF
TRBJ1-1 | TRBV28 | CASRKTGNTEAFF
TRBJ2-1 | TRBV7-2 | CATQKGLAYNEQFF
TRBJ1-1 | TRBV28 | CASSLQDLTEAFF
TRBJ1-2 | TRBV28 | CASSLVLTGNYGYTF
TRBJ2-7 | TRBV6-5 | CASSYSGGSNYEQYF
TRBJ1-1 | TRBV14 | CASSPRTGGNTEAFF
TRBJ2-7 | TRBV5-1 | CASSFGGLAGGSSYEQYF
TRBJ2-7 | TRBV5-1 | CASRTDEPYEQYF
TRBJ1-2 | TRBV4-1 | CASSQGQDYGYTF
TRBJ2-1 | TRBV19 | CASRRASGRTYNEQFF
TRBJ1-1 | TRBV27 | CASSLSIRGDTEAFF
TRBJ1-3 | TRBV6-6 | CASSYPDYSGNTIYF
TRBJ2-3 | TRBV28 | CASSLRQGRTDTQYF
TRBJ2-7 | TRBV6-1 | CASRRTSGAYEQYF
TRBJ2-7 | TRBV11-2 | CASSLEGTGGGEQYF
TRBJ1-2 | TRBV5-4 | CASSSGQGAVGYTF
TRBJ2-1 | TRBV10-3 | CAISESGRYNEQFF
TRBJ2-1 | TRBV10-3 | CAISNDRGQGNEQFF
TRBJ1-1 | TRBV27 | CASSRDRGENTEAFF
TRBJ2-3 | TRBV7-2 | CASSLVAGARDTQYF
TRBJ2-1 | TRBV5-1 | CASSPIPRNEQFF
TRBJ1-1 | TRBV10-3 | CAIRTRDRGLRTEAFF
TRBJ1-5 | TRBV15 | CATSRGGNQPQHF
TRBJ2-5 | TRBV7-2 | CASSHQIRGRLTRTQYF
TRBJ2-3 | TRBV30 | CAWSVAGPDTQYF
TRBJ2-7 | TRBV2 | CASSTSGVTYEQYF
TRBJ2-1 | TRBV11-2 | CASSNGGLAGLNEQFF
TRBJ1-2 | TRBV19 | CASSRQGLNYGYTF
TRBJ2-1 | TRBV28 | CASGSGRPPGSEFF
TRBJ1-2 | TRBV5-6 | CASSSLDRINYGYTF
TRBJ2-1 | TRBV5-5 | CASSSGGPSRSPNEQFF
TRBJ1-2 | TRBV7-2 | CASSLGVGGYTF
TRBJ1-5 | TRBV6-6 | CASRPGPRTGDQPQHF
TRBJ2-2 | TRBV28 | CASSFSRGLVGELFF
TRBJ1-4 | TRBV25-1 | CASSDGGLVMGEKLFF
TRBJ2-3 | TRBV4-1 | CASSQIGTRTDTQYF